This T cell receptor beta chain was documented in a study of PD-1 blockade in classical Hodgkin lymphoma. The method was immunoSEQ multiplex PCR; TCRdb's version includes in-frame clones alone and lacks a portion of them. This sample has about 21,000 clones; about 73% occur once, and the top ten carry approximately 21%. The time point was: cycle 4 day 1 (C4D1), after 6 weeks of nivolumab. With no exception, relapse followed autologous stem cell transplantation in all patients, and brentuximab vedotin exposure varied. Complete response, partial response or progressive disease was recorded as best response. The germline V gene has CDR1 SGHRS and CDR2 YFSETQ. V lost 2 bases, J lost 7 bases, and 3 bases stayed unmatched. The CDR3 totals 13 residues.

The TCR sequence derives from a human donor with classical Hodgkin lymphoma. The material sequenced was peripheral blood mononuclear cells (PBMCs), taken before the fourth cycle of nivolumab. V usage is TRBV5-1 and J usage is TRBJ2-4; TRBD2 matches at 7 bases. CDR3 amino acids: CASSFGSGNIQYF. The DNA for the CDR3 is TGCGCCAGCAGCTTTGGTAGCGGGAACATTCAGTACTTC.